A selection of T cell receptor beta chains follows, all from one sample in a study of human T cells and chemical hapten exposure. TCRdb analysed the 5' RACE reads with MiXCR anew, one entry per CDR3 protein. The table lists about 80,000 distinct CDR3 sequences, 6.5% to 8.5% of them singletons. The receptors stem from a male donor in good health. CDR3s include the opening cysteine and the closing phenylalanine or tryptophan. The D gene is left open where the match is weak. Only some rows state a clone size, as once, few, many or a class for expanded clones.

- | few | TRBJ1-5 | TRBV15 | TGTGCCACCAGCAGAGAAAAAGGCAGGGGTAGCAATCAGCCCCAGCATTTT | CATSREKGRGSNQPQHF
TRBD1 | medium-sized | TRBJ1-5 | TRBV29-1 | TGCAGCGTTGAAGATGGGACAGGGGGCAATCAGCCCCAGCATTTT | CSVEDGTGGNQPQHF
TRBD1 | - | TRBJ2-7 | TRBV12-3/TRBV12-4 | TGTGCCAGCAGTTTCGTAGGGACAGGGGTCCCTAGCAGTAACGAGCAGTACTTC | CASSFVGTGVPSSNEQYF
TRBD2 | many | TRBJ2-3 | TRBV20-1 | TGCAGTGCAAAAAACCTAGCGGGGGCATACACAGATACGCAGTATTTT | CSAKNLAGAYTDTQYF
- | many | TRBJ2-1 | TRBV5-1 | TGCGCCAGCAGCGCGGGGCGCGCAAGCTCCTACAATGAGCAGTTCTTC | CASSAGRASSYNEQFF
- | many | TRBJ1-1 | TRBV2 | TGTGCCAGCGAAGTCACTGAAGCTTTCTTT | CASEVTEAFF
- | many | TRBJ2-1 | TRBV19 | TGTGCCAGTAGTATCGCGTCATCATCGGGGCATGAGCAGTTCTTC | CASSIASSSGHEQFF
- | - | TRBJ1-1 | TRBV6-1 | TGTGCCAGCAACCCAGGACACACTGAAGCTTTCTTT | CASNPGHTEAFF
- | many | TRBJ2-5 | TRBV19 | TGTGCCAGTAGTCCGGGACTTTCGTACCAAGAGACCCAGTACTTC | CASSPGLSYQETQYF
- | - | TRBJ2-1 | TRBV6-5 | TGTGCCAGCAGTTACTCCGGGGCGGCCTACAATGAGCAGTTCTTC | CASSYSGAAYNEQFF
- | few | TRBJ1-2 | TRBV29-1 | TGCAGCGTGGTTACAGGAACCTCTAACTATGGCTACACCTTC | CSVVTGTSNYGYTF
TRBD2 | many | TRBJ2-3 | TRBV6-5 | TGTGCCAGCAGTCGCCGCACTAGCGGGAGGACTTCTAGCACAGATACGCAGTATTTT | CASSRRTSGRTSSTDTQYF
- | many | TRBJ1-1 | TRBV29-1 | TGCAGCGTATCACAGCGAATGAACACTGAAGCTTTCTTT | CSVSQRMNTEAFF
- | few | TRBJ1-1 | TRBV20-1 | TGCAGTGCTAGAATGACAGACCGACCGAACACTGAAGCTTTCTTT | CSARMTDRPNTEAFF
TRBD1 | few | TRBJ1-2 | TRBV30 | TGTGCCTGGAGAACCTCTGGGACAGGGCAGTATGGCTACACCTTC | CAWRTSGTGQYGYTF
- | - | TRBJ2-3 | TRBV19 | TGTGCCAGTAGTAAGACAGGCCCATTTGAGGCAGATACGCAGTATTTT | CASSKTGPFEADTQYF
TRBD1 | many | TRBJ1-5 | TRBV15 | TGTGCCACCAGCAGCGACAGGGGTGGTGGTCAGCCCCAGCATTTT | CATSSDRGGGQPQHF
- | - | TRBJ2-2 | TRBV5-4 | TGTGCCAGCAGCCGGGTTGGACAAAACACCGGGGAGCTGTTTTTT | CASSRVGQNTGELFF
- | few | TRBJ1-5 | TRBV5-1 | TGCGCCAGCAGCTTAACAGGTTATAGCAATCAGCCCCAGCATTTT | CASSLTGYSNQPQHF
- | many | TRBJ2-4 | TRBV10-2 | TGCGCCAGCAGTGGCTGGGGGCAGTTCGACAAAAACATTCAGTACTTC | CASSGWGQFDKNIQYF
- | many | TRBJ1-1 | TRBV5-1 | TGCGCCAGCAGCTTCCAACAGAACACTGAAGCTTTCTTT | CASSFQQNTEAFF
TRBD1 | many | TRBJ1-1 | TRBV13 | TGTGCCAGCAGGAGGGGGCTCATGAACACTGAAGCTTTCTTT | CASRRGLMNTEAFF
TRBD2 | few | TRBJ2-4 | TRBV6-4 | TGTGCCAGCAGTGGTAGAGAGAAGCGGGAGCGGTCTGCCAAAAACATTCAGTACTTC | CASSGREKRERSAKNIQYF
TRBD2 | many | TRBJ2-5 | TRBV27 | TGTGCCAGCAGTTTCGGGGGACTAGCCTCGCAAGAGACCCAGTACTTC | CASSFGGLASQETQYF
TRBD1 | few | TRBJ1-1 | TRBV3-1 | TGTGCCAGCAGCGGGACAGTTGAAGCTTTCTTT | CASSGTVEAFF
- | few | TRBJ1-3 | TRBV7-9 | TGTGCCAGCAGCTTAGGCGGCGGGACTGGAAACACCATATATTTT | CASSLGGGTGNTIYF
TRBD1 | few | TRBJ2-4 | TRBV3-1 | TGTGCCAGCAGCCAGGACAGGGGAATGAACATTCAGTACTTC | CASSQDRGMNIQYF
- | few | TRBJ1-1 | TRBV9 | TGTGCCAGCAGCGTAGAAGGGGCAGAAAAAGCTTTCTTT | CASSVEGAEKAFF
- | many | TRBJ2-5 | TRBV4-2 | TGTGCCAGCAGCCAAGAGGTACTCGAGACCCAGTACTTC | CASSQEVLETQYF
TRBD1 | many | TRBJ2-7 | TRBV4-1 | TGCGCCAGCAGCCAAGGACAGGGGGACTACGAGCAGTACTTC | CASSQGQGDYEQYF
TRBD1 | many | TRBJ2-7 | TRBV29-1 | TGCAGCGCAAGACAGGGTAGCTCCTACGAGCAGTACTTC | CSARQGSSYEQYF
TRBD2 | many | TRBJ2-3 | TRBV4-3 | TGCGCCAGCAGCCTGGGACTAGCGATCACAGATACGCAGTATTTT | CASSLGLAITDTQYF
TRBD2 | - | TRBJ2-1 | TRBV29-1 | TGCAGCGTTCCAATGGGGGGGAATGAGCAGTTCTTC | CSVPMGGNEQFF
- | many | TRBJ1-1 | TRBV29-1 | TGCAGCGTTGTGTCTGGCTTGAACACTGAAGCTTTCTTT | CSVVSGLNTEAFF
- | - | TRBJ2-7 | TRBV28 | TGTGCCAGCAGTCGTAAGGACCCATCCCGAGCCTACGAGCAGTACTTC | CASSRKDPSRAYEQYF
- | - | TRBJ1-2 | TRBV18 | TGTGCCAGCTCACCAAAACAGGATAAGGATTGGGGCTACACCTTC | CASSPKQDKDWGYTF
- | many | TRBJ1-1 | TRBV28 | TGTGCCAGCAGTTTATTGACACCCCTCGAAGCTTTCTTT | CASSLLTPLEAFF
- | few | TRBJ1-1 | TRBV11-3 | TGTGCCAGCAGGAGCGCTACGAACACTGAAGCTTTCTTT | CASRSATNTEAFF
TRBD1 | - | TRBJ1-1 | TRBV5-1 | TGCGCCAGCAGCTCACAGGGGATGGACACTGAAGCTTTCTTT | CASSSQGMDTEAFF
- | many | TRBJ1-1 | TRBV28 | TGTGCCAGCAGTGCGGGCGTAGCTTTCTTT | CASSAGVAFF
- | - | TRBJ2-1 | TRBV6-2/TRBV6-3 | TGTGCCAGCAAAAGGTACAATGAGCAGTTCTTC | CASKRYNEQFF
- | many | TRBJ2-3 | TRBV11-3 | TGTGCCAGCAGCTTAGAGGGGGCAGATACGCAGTATTTT | CASSLEGADTQYF
- | many | TRBJ2-1 | TRBV5-1 | TGCGCCAGCAGCTTGGGTGTCTCGGGTGAGCAGTTCTTC | CASSLGVSGEQFF
- | many | TRBJ2-7 | TRBV10-2 | TGCGCCAGCAGTGATTACCTCGAGCAGTACTTC | CASSDYLEQYF
TRBD2 | - | TRBJ2-1 | TRBV25-1 | TGTGCCAGCAGTGAATCGGGTAGCGGGGACGCCTACAATGAGCAGTTCTTC | CASSESGSGDAYNEQFF
- | few | TRBJ2-3 | TRBV5-1 | TGCGCCAGCAGCTTGGATGGGACTTCCACAGATACGCAGTATTTT | CASSLDGTSTDTQYF
- | few | TRBJ1-1 | TRBV6-2/TRBV6-3 | TGTGCCAGCAGTTACAGGCGGGGCGCAGAGGGCACTGAAGCTTTCTTT | CASSYRRGAEGTEAFF
- | few | TRBJ2-1 | TRBV7-9 | TGTGCCAGCAGCCCCCCCCTAGCTCGCTATGATGAGCAGTTCTTC | CASSPPLARYDEQFF
- | few | TRBJ2-2 | TRBV5-5 | TGTGCCAGCAGTCAGGGATATTCGAACACCGGGGAGCTGTTTTTT | CASSQGYSNTGELFF
TRBD1 | - | TRBJ1-4 | TRBV6-5 | TGTGCCAGCAGTTACGAGACAGGGGGCGGGTTGGGTGAAAATCTGTTTTTT | CASSYETGGGLGENLFF
TRBD1 | many | TRBJ2-7 | TRBV12-3/TRBV12-4 | TGTGCCAGCAGGGGGACAGGGAGGTACGAGCAGTACTTC | CASRGTGRYEQYF